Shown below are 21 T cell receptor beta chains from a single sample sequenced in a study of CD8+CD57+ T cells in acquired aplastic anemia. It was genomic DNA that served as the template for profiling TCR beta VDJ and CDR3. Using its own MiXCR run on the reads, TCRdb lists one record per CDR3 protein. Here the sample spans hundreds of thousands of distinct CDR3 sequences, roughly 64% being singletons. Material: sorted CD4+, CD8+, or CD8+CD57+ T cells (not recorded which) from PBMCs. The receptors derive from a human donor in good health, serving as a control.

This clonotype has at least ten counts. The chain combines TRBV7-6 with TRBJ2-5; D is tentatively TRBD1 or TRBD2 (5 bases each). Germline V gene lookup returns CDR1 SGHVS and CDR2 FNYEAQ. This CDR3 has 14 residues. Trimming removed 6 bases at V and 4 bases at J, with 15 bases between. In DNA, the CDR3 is TGTGCCAGCAGGCGGGCCCTCCAGGGAGAGACCCAGTACTTC. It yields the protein CASRRALQGETQYF. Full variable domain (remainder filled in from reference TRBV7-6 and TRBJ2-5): GAGVSQSPRYKVTKRGQDVALRCDPISGHVSLYWYRQALGQGPEFLTYFNYEAQQDKSGLPNDRFSAERPEGSISTLTIQRTEQRDSAMYRCASRRALQGETQYFGPGTRLLVL.

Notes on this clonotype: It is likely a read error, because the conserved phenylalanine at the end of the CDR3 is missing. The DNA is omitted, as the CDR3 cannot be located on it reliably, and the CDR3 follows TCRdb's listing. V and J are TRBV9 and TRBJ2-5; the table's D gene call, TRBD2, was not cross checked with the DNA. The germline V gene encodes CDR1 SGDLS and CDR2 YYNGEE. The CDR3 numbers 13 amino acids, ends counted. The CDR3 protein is CASSVPAGGQETL.

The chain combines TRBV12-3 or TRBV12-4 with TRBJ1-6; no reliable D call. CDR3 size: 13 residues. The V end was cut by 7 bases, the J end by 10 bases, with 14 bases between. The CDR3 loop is CASKQATGSPLHF. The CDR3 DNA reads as TGTGCCAGCAAGCAGGCGACCGGGTCACCCCTCCACTTT.

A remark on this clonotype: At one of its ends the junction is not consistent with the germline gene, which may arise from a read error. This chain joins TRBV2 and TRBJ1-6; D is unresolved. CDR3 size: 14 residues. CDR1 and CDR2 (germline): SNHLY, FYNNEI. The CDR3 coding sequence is TGTGCCAGCAGTGTGACGGACTTGAATTCTCCCCCCCACTTT. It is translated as CASSVTDLNSPPHF.

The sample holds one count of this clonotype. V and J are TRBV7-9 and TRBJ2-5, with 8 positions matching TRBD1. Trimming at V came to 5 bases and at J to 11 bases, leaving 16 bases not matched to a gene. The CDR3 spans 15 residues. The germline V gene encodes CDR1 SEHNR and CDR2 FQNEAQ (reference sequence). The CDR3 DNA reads TGTGCCAGCAGCGCTGGGCGACAGGGGCTCGACGTGCAGTACTTC. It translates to CASSAGRQGLDVQYF.

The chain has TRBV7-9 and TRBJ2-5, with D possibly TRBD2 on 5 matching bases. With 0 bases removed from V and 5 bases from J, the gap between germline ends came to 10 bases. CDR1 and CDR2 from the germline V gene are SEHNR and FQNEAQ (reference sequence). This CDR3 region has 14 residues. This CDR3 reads CASSLAQASETQYF. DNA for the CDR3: TGTGCCAGCAGCTTAGCCCAGGCTAGCGAGACCCAGTACTTC.

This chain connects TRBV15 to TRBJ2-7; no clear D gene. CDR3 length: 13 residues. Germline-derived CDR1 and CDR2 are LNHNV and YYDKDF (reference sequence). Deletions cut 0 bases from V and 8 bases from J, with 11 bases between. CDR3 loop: CATSRDSDVKQYF. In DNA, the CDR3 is TGTGCCACCAGCAGAGATTCCGACGTAAAGCAGTACTTC.

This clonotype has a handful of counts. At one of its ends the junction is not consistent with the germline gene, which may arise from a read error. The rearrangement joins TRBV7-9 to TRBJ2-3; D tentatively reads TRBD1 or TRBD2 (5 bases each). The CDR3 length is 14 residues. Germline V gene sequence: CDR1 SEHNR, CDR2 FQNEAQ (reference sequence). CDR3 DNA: TGCGCCAGCAGGGACGCCACATTCACAGATACGCAGTATTTT. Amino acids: CASRDATFTDTQYF.

This CDR3 reads CASSFSGSSRSAFF. The CDR3 bases are TGTGCCAGCAGTTTTTCGGGGTCCTCACGCTCGGCTTTCTTT. The V call is TRBV12-3 or TRBV12-4, the J call TRBJ1-1, with unresolved D. The CDR3 extends over 14 amino acids. Trimming removed 3 bases from V and 11 bases from J, with 19 bases in between.

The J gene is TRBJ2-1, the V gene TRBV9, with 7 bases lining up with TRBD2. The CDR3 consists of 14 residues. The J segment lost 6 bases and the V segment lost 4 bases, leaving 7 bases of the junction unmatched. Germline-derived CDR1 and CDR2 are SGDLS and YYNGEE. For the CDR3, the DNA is TGTGCCAGCAGCCGGATAACGGGGGGCAATGAGCAGTTCTTC. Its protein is CASSRITGGNEQFF.

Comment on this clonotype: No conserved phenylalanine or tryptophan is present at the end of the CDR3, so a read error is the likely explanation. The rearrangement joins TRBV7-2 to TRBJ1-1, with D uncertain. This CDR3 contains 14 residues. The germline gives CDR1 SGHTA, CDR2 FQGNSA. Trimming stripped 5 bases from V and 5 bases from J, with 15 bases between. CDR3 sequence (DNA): TGTGCCAGCAGCCCAGGACCGGGGAAAACTGAAGCTTTCCTT. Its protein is CASSPGPGKTEAFL.

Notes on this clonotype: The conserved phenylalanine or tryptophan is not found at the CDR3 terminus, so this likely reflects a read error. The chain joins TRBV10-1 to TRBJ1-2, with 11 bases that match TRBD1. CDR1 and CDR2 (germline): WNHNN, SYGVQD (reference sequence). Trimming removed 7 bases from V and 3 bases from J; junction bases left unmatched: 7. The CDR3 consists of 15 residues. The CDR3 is CASNSGTGGDYGYTS. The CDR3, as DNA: TGCGCCAGCAATTCCGGGACAGGGGGTGACTATGGCTACACCTCC.

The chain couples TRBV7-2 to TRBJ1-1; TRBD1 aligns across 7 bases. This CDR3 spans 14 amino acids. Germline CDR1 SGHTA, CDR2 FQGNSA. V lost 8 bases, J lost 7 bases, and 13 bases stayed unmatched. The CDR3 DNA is TGTGCCAGCTTGGGGTGTCCGGGACAGATTGAAGCTTTCTTT. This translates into CASLGCPGQIEAFF.

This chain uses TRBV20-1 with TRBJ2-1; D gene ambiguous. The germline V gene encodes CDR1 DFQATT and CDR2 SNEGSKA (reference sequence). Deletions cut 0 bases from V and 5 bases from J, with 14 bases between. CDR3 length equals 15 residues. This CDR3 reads CSARDPTMNNNEQFF. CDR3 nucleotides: TGCAGTGCTAGAGATCCGACCATGAACAACAATGAGCAGTTCTTC.

Written as DNA, the CDR3 is TGTGCCAGCAGCTTACAGGGACAGGGAGCGCCACTCACCCAGTACTTC. It specifies CASSLQGQGAPLTQYF. The chain employs TRBV7-2 and TRBJ2-5; 9 bases line up with TRBD1. The CDR3 contains 16 residues. The germline CDR1 and CDR2 sequences are SGHTA and FQGNSA. V dropped 2 bases and J dropped 8; count of bases not matched to a gene: 12.

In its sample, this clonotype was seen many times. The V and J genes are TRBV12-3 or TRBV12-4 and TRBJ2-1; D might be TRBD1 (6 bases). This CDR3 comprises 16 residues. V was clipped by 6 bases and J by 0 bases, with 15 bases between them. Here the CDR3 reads CASSPQGYYSYNEQFF. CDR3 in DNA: TGTGCCAGCAGCCCACAGGGTTATTACTCCTACAATGAGCAGTTCTTC.

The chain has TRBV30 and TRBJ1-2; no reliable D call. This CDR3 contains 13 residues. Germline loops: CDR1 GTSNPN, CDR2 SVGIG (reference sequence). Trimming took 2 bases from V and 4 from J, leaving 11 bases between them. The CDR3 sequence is CAWSSGRSYGYTF. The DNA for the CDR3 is TGTGCCTGGAGTTCGGGCAGGAGCTATGGCTACACCTTC. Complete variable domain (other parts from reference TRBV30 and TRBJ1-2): SQTIHQWPATLVQPVGSPLSLECTVEGTSNPNLYWYRQAAGRGLQLLFYSVGIGQISSEVPQNLSASRPQDRQFILSSKKLLLSDSGFYLCAWSSGRSYGYTFGSGTRLTVV.

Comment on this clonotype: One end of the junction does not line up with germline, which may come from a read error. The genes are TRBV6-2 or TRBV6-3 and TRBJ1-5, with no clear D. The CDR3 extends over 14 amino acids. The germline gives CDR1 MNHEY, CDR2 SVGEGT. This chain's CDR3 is CASSYSISDQPQHF. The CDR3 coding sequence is TGTGCCAGCAGTTACTCCATTAGCGATCAGCCCCAGCATTTT.

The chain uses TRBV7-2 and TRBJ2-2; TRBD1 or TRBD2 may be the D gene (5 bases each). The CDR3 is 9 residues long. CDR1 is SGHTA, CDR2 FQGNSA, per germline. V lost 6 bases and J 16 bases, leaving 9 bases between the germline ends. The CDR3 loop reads CASRSGRFF. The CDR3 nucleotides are TGTGCCAGCAGGTCGGGGCGGTTTTTT.

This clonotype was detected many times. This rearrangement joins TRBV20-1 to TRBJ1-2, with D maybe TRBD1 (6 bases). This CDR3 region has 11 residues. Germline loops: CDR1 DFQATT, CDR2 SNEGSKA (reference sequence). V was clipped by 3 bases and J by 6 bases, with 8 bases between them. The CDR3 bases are TGCAGTGCTAGCAGGGGAAATGGCTACACCTTC. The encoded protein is CSASRGNGYTF.

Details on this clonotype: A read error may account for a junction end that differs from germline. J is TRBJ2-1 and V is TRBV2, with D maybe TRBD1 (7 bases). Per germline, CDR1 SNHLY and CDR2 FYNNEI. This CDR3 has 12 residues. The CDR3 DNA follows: TGCGCCAGCAGGGGGGACCTGCCAAAGCAGTTCTTC. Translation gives CASRGDLPKQFF. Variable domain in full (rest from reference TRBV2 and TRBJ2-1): EPEVTQTPSHQVTQMGQEVILRCVPISNHLYFYWYRQILGQKVEFLVSFYNNEISEKSEIFDDQFSVERPDGSNFTLKIRSTKLEDSAMYFCASRGDLPKQFFGPGTRLTVL.